A single sample gave rise to the 27 T cell receptor beta chains below, sequenced in a study of cytomegalovirus exposure and HLA in healthy donors. Primers: 60 Vbeta forward and 13 Jbeta reverse. Data came from immunoSEQ multiplex PCR; TCRdb stores just in-frame clones and leaves some out. The table lists 250,000 or so clones, roughly 91% of them singletons. Sequencing was performed on PBMCs. Source of these receptors: a girl aged 2 to 9 in good health and CMV-seronegative.

For the CDR3, the DNA is TGTGCCAGCAGCCCGACTAGCAATGAGCAGTTCTTC. This codes for CASSPTSNEQFF. The chain carries TRBV11-2 and TRBJ2-1; D perhaps matches TRBD2 (6 bases). CDR1 and CDR2 (germline): SGHAT, FQNNGV. CDR3 length: 12 amino acids. Deletions cut 5 bases from V and 6 bases from J, with 8 bases between.

The J gene is TRBJ2-1, the V gene TRBV19, with TRBD2 identical over 8 bases. With V trimmed by 6 bases and J by 5 bases, 3 bases remained unmatched. The CDR3 length is 13 residues. Germline CDR1 reads LNHDA; CDR2 reads SQIVND (reference sequence). The CDR3 DNA sequence: TGTGCCAGTAGCCAGCGGGAGAACAATGAGCAGTTCTTC. Translation: CASSQRENNEQFF.

The V call is TRBV11-2, the J call TRBJ1-4, with 8 bases fitting TRBD1. Germline CDR1 is SGHAT and CDR2 is FQNNGV. The CDR3 contains 17 residues. Losses at the gene ends were 1 base for V and 3 bases for J; bases not matched to a gene: 7. CDR3 nucleotides: TGTGCCAGCAGCTTAGGCGCAAACAGGGGGGCTAATGAAAAACTGTTTTTT. Its protein is CASSLGANRGANEKLFF.

The CDR3 DNA reads as TGTGCCAGCAGCTTGGGGACAGGGAGTTTATTTGAAGCTTTCTTT. The encoded protein is CASSLGTGSLFEAFF. This chain uses TRBV5-6 with TRBJ1-1, with 8 bases aligning to TRBD1. Germline V lookup: CDR1 SGHDT, CDR2 YYEEEE. Unmatched junction bases numbered 8, after V lost 0 bases and J lost 7 bases. This CDR3 spans 15 amino acids.

V is TRBV2 and J is TRBJ1-4, with 7 bases that match TRBD1. The germline CDR1 and CDR2 sequences are SNHLY and FYNNEI. The length of the CDR3 is 15 residues. Trimming cost V 6 bases and J 6 bases; bases outside gene matches: 10. CDR3 nucleotides: TGTGCCAGCAGCCCTAACAGGGGAAGGGATGAAAAACTGTTTTTT. Its protein is CASSPNRGRDEKLFF. Using reference TRBV2 and TRBJ1-4 for the parts outside the CDR3, the full variable domain is EPEVTQTPSHQVTQMGQEVILRCVPISNHLYFYWYRQILGQKVEFLVSFYNNEISEKSEIFDDQFSVERPDGSNFTLKIRSTKLEDSAMYFCASSPNRGRDEKLFFGSGTQLSVL.

This clone was seen just once. The chain carries TRBV7-2 and TRBJ1-3; D perhaps matches TRBD1 (6 bases). CDR3 length: 14 amino acids. CDR1 is SGHTA and CDR2 is FQGNSA in the germline V gene. Trimming took 1 base from V and 4 from J, leaving 8 bases between them. CDR3 region: CASSLGGLGNTIYF. The CDR3 region has the DNA TGTGCCAGCAGCTTAGGGGGGCTCGGAAACACCATATATTTT.

About this clone: Relative to the germline gene, one junction end is altered; a read error may explain this. The chain joins TRBV27 to TRBJ2-7; TRBD1 agrees at 8 bases. Looked up from germline, CDR1 is MNHEY and CDR2 is SMNVEV (reference sequence). The CDR3 totals 11 residues. The CDR3 nucleotides are TGTGCCAGCAGTTTGCGGGACAGGACTGACTTC. Its protein is CASSLRDRTDF.

The chain combines TRBV30 with TRBJ1-1, with TRBD1 as a possible D gene (5 bases). From germline, CDR1 is GTSNPN and CDR2 SVGIG (reference sequence). V lost 2 bases and J lost 3, with 10 bases in between. This CDR3 is built from 13 residues. The chain's CDR3 is CAWSNRGDTEAFF. In DNA, the CDR3 is TGTGCCTGGAGTAACCGGGGGGACACTGAAGCTTTCTTT.

The rearrangement uses TRBV29-1 and TRBJ2-2, with 10 bases aligning to TRBD1. This CDR3 region has 13 residues. Germline V CDR1 and CDR2: SQVTM, ANQGSEA. The V and J ends lost 3 bases and 6 bases, in that order; junction bases with no gene match: 1. CDR3 protein: CSVEGQGPGELFF. The CDR3 nucleotides read TGCAGCGTTGAGGGACAGGGGCCCGGGGAGCTGTTTTTT.

CDR3: CASSHETTAVSSYNEQFF. CDR3 nucleotides: TGCGCCAGCAGCCACGAAACTACAGCGGTGAGCTCCTACAATGAGCAGTTCTTC. V usage is TRBV4-1 and J usage is TRBJ2-1; TRBD2 is a possible D gene (5 bases). With 3 bases removed from V and 0 bases from J, the gap between germline ends came to 18 bases. Germline CDR1 reads MGHRA; CDR2 reads YSYEKL. The CDR3 loop spans 18 amino acids.

This chain joins TRBV30 and TRBJ2-7, with 12 bases fitting TRBD1. Trimming at V came to 0 bases and at J to 5 bases, leaving 2 bases not matched to a gene. The germline V gene encodes CDR1 GTSNPN and CDR2 SVGIG (reference sequence). The CDR3 spans 14 residues. CDR3 DNA: TGTGCCTGGAGTGTAGGGACAGGGGGCAACGAGCAGTACTTC. Protein sequence: CAWSVGTGGNEQYF.

This sequence joins TRBV14 and TRBJ2-1; 9 bases are shared with TRBD2. J lost 5 bases, V lost 2 bases, and 1 base had no gene match. The CDR3 spans 14 residues. The germline V gene encodes CDR1 SGHDN and CDR2 FVKESK. In nucleotides, the CDR3 is TGTGCCAGCAGCCAACTAGCGGGGCACAATGAGCAGTTCTTC. Translated, it gives CASSQLAGHNEQFF.

The chain carries TRBV19 and TRBJ1-4, with unresolved D. The V gene lost 8 bases and the J gene lost 3 bases, with 13 bases spanning the gap. The CDR3 sequence is 14 residues long. Germline CDR1 LNHDA, CDR2 SQIVND (reference sequence). This CDR3 reads CASRAGSPNEKLFF. CDR3 sequence (DNA): TGTGCCAGTCGTGCGGGCAGCCCTAATGAAAAACTGTTTTTT.

This chain connects TRBV7-9 to TRBJ2-5, with a weak D call TRBD2 (5 bases). The V end was cut by 5 bases, the J end by 4 bases, with 8 bases between. This CDR3 is built from 12 residues. CDR1 is SEHNR, CDR2 FQNEAQ, per germline (reference sequence). CDR3 DNA: TGTGCCAGCAGCCCCGAGGGAGAGACCCAGTACTTC. This sequence encodes CASSPEGETQYF. Based on the CDR3 plus reference TRBV7-9 and TRBJ2-5, the full variable domain is DTGVSQNPRHKITKRGQNVTFRCDPISEHNRLYWYRQTLGQGPEFLTYFQNEAQLEKSRLLSDRFSAERPKGSFSTLEIQRTEQGDSAMYLCASSPEGETQYFGPGTRLLVL.

This chain links TRBV27 with TRBJ1-2, with 12 bases lining up with TRBD1. The V and J ends lost 5 bases and 4 bases, in that order; junction bases with no gene match: 8. The length of the CDR3 is 16 residues. Per germline, CDR1 MNHEY and CDR2 SMNVEV (reference sequence). Written as DNA, the CDR3 is TGTGCCAGCAGTCCAGAAGGGACAGGGGGCTTCTATGGCTACACCTTC. It is translated as CASSPEGTGGFYGYTF.

The chain employs TRBV11-2 and TRBJ1-1, with D unclear. The V end was cut by 3 bases, the J end by 5 bases, with 10 bases between. The germline gives CDR1 SGHAT, CDR2 FQNNGV. The CDR3 sequence is 13 residues long. CDR3 sequence (DNA): TGTGCCAGCAGCTTCGGGTTTGGTACTGAAGCTTTCTTT. This gives the protein CASSFGFGTEAFF. Complete variable domain (other parts from reference TRBV11-2 and TRBJ1-1): EAGVAQSPRYKIIEKRQSVAFWCNPISGHATLYWYQQILGQGPKLLIQFQNNGVVDDSQLPKDRFSAERLKGVDSTLKIQPAKLEDSAVYLCASSFGFGTEAFFGQGTRLTVV.

The chain employs TRBV13 and TRBJ2-1; D might be TRBD2 (6 bases). This CDR3 is built from 14 residues. Germline-derived CDR1 and CDR2 are PRHDT and FYEKMQ (reference sequence). Between the trimmed V and J ends, which lost 1 base and 9 bases, there was a span of 13 bases. The CDR3: CASSLVGIGGEQFF. In DNA form, the CDR3 reads TGTGCCAGCAGCTTAGTCGGAATCGGGGGTGAGCAGTTCTTC.

CDR3 nucleotide sequence: TGTGCCTGGAGTTTAACAGCAGGTGGAAACACCATATATTTT. It specifies CAWSLTAGGNTIYF. V and J are TRBV30 and TRBJ1-3; D remains unclear. CDR3 length: 14 residues. V lost 2 bases and J 3 bases, leaving 11 bases between the germline ends. Germline V CDR1 and CDR2: GTSNPN, SVGIG (reference sequence).

The chain recombines TRBV5-1 with TRBJ1-4; tentative D call: TRBD1 (5 bases). This CDR3 is 14 amino acids long. From germline, CDR1 is SGHRS and CDR2 YFSETQ. The ends were cut back, 0 bases at V and 4 bases at J, with 7 bases in the middle. As DNA, the CDR3 is TGCGCCAGCAGCTTGGCCGGGGGTAATGAAAAACTGTTTTTT. Amino acids: CASSLAGGNEKLFF.

V is TRBV15 and J is TRBJ2-1, with TRBD2 matching 7 bases. Germline trimming cut 0 bases from V and 3 bases from J; bases unmatched to any gene: 8. The CDR3 has 17 amino acids. Germline-derived CDR1 and CDR2 are LNHNV and YYDKDF (reference sequence). CDR3 residues: CATSRDLASGNYNEQFF. CDR3 nucleotides: TGTGCCACCAGCAGAGATCTGGCTAGCGGAAACTACAATGAGCAGTTCTTC.

The chain carries TRBV27 and TRBJ1-2; D might be TRBD1 (5 bases). The V end was cut by 1 base, the J end by 7 bases, with 19 bases between. CDR1 is MNHEY and CDR2 is SMNVEV in the germline V gene (reference sequence). CDR3 length equals 16 residues. CDR3 region: CASSLFARADWGGYTF. The CDR3 DNA follows: TGTGCCAGCAGTTTATTTGCCAGGGCGGATTGGGGTGGCTACACCTTC.

In its sample, this clone was seen once. This chain links TRBV19 with TRBJ1-5; D uncertain. V was cut by 3 bases and J by 3 bases, with 9 bases left in between. CDR3 length: 14 residues. Germline V gene sequence: CDR1 LNHDA, CDR2 SQIVND (reference sequence). In DNA, the CDR3 is TGTGCCAGTAGTATTTTTGGCTCCAATCAGCCCCAGCATTTT. Protein: CASSIFGSNQPQHF.

The genes are TRBV18 and TRBJ1-2, with 9 bases aligning to TRBD1. Per germline, CDR1 KGHSH and CDR2 LQKENI. The J segment lost 4 bases and the V segment lost 3 bases, leaving 6 bases of the junction unmatched. The CDR3 has 15 amino acids. DNA of the CDR3: TGTGCCAGCTCACCCTTGGACAGGGGAGGCTATGGCTACACCTTC. This translates into CASSPLDRGGYGYTF.

In DNA form, the CDR3 reads TGCGCCAGCAGTCTTACCGGGACAGGGGTTGTGGTGTATGGCTACACCTTC. Residues: CASSLTGTGVVVYGYTF. This rearrangement joins TRBV4-1 to TRBJ1-2, with 10 bases aligning to TRBD1. In germline, CDR1 is MGHRA, CDR2 YSYEKL. The CDR3 has 17 residues. Losses at the gene ends were 6 bases for V and 5 bases for J; bases not matched to a gene: 15.

Of note for this clone: The same CDR3 also results from other DNA sequences found in this sample. J is TRBJ2-7 and V is TRBV5-1; 8 nucleotides line up with TRBD1. The CDR3 is made up of 14 amino acids. From germline, CDR1 is SGHRS and CDR2 YFSETQ. V lost 2 bases and J lost 0; bases outside the gene matches: 1. CDR3 DNA sequence: TGCGCCAGCAGCTTCGGACAGGGCTCCTACGAGCAGTACTTC. This codes for CASSFGQGSYEQYF.

V and J are TRBV19 and TRBJ1-5; perhaps TRBD1 as D (5 bases). Germline V gene sequence: CDR1 LNHDA, CDR2 SQIVND (reference sequence). The CDR3 totals 15 residues. V was trimmed by 1 base and J by 8 bases, leaving 15 bases between them. For the CDR3, the DNA is TGTGCCAGTAGTATAGGACAGAACCCCTCAAAGCCCCAGCATTTT. This translates into CASSIGQNPSKPQHF.

The count of this clone is one. The CDR3 DNA sequence: TGCGCCAGCAGCTCTAGTGGGACTAGCTTCACCGGGGAGCTGTTTTTT. Its translation: CASSSSGTSFTGELFF. The chain carries TRBV5-1 and TRBJ2-2, with TRBD2 matching 9 bases. V lost 3 bases, J lost 4 bases, and 7 bases stayed unmatched. Germline V gives CDR1 SGHRS, CDR2 YFSETQ. This CDR3 is built from 16 residues.